This T cell receptor beta chain was sequenced during a study of CD8 T cells in ankylosing spondylitis. Study-level points and caveats: Made up of under ten highly homologous variants, a TCR beta motif appeared characteristic of ankylosing spondylitis blood.

Germline CDR1 reads SGHTA; CDR2 reads FQGNSA. The CDR3 consists of 13 residues. V was shortened by 4 bases and J by 7 bases, with 13 bases between the two germline ends. As the method for making TCR beta libraries, quantitative 5'-RACE with molecular barcodes was used. TCRdb analysed the 5' RACE reads with MiXCR anew, one entry per CDR3 protein. The table has about 300,000 distinct CDR3 sequences, 9.5% to 13% seen once. Note on this clonotype: Its antigen is unknown.

This sequence joins TRBV7-2 and TRBJ1-2; perhaps TRBD1 as D (5 bases). The source of this sequence is a female donor with ankylosing spondylitis or in good health (not recorded which). Material for sequencing was blood, either unsorted or a sorted T cell fraction (not recorded which). The CDR3 DNA reads TGTGCCAGCAGCTGGCGATGGGGGGGTGGCTACACCTTC. Translated: CASSWRWGGGYTF.